This TCR beta chain was obtained from a study of T cell responses to AZD1222 COVID-19 vaccine (dated by TCRdb to about 2021). A note on the overall study: TCR sequencing was performed for more than 230 trial participants, of whom about 200 were given two doses of AZD1222 and 26 were given two doses of MenACWY control vaccine. Trial participants were enrolled by age into subgroups of 18-55, 56-69 and 70-plus years, and roughly 150, 30 and 60 TCR-sequenced participants, respectively, were included in these subgroups. The full study reports these points: Vaccine-associated CD4 TCRs spanned the whole spike protein, with dominant responses in regions 160-218 and 743-854. The 56-69-year group was small, and its depth increase did not reach significance, likely because of low power. No day 14 peak-response samples were available, so repertoires were characterized only after the peak T cell response. Participants were mostly white British and included more females than males, and it was suggested by the authors that clonal diversity may have been underestimated. Conclusions about previously exposed vaccinees are limited, since just 6 or 7 AZD1222 recipients were seropositive for SARS-CoV-2 at baseline. After two AZD1222 doses, both the breadth and the depth of spike-specific TCRs were significantly higher than at day 0 and than in MenACWY recipients. Nearly half of unique spike-specific TCRs reportedly recognized epitopes outside regions mutated in the B.1.351 and B.1.1.7 variants.

The junction shows trimming of 3 bases on V and 2 bases on J, plus 23 bases between the germline ends. CDR1 and CDR2 are drawn from the germline V gene (reference sequence): GTSNPN, SVGIG. The CDR3 runs 19 amino acids, cysteine and phenylalanine included. The kept DNA is CDR3 alone, 57 bases in frame from the first base. Details on this clone: No cognate antigen has been identified for it. It has no much larger one-base neighbor in the sample; base qualities were not kept.

What this sample's time point label stands for: about 28 days (+/-7) after the second vaccine dose. Because spike-specific TCR depth and breadth did not differ between the two schedules, AZD1222 recipients who got a second dose at roughly 4 weeks were pooled with those who got a second dose at roughly 12 weeks. Vaccinee samples were obtained from the UK trials COV001 and COV002, which included a single-blind randomized controlled phase 2/3 trial of AZD1222 (ChAdOx1 nCoV-19) in healthy adults. Trial participant PBMC samples were collected at day 0 and day 28 after the second dose for TCRbeta chain sequencing. The CDR3 regions of human TCRbeta chains were analyzed by immunosequencing. The paper's processing steps were these. TCRs in the repertoires were matched against a reference library of SARS-CoV-2-specific TCRs that had been generated with the MIRA antigen-specificity platform. Breadth meant the fraction of unique TCRs that were SARS-CoV-2-associated, whereas depth meant the fraction of total T cells that were SARS-CoV-2-associated. Each spike-specific TCR was assigned to its reactive spike region and to a CD4 or CD8 class using the MIRA data. Log10-transformed breadth and depth values were compared by one-way ANOVA with Sidak's multiple comparisons tests. TCRdb took over this immuneACCESS table, retaining in-frame rearrangements with V and J assigned. Such tables are incomplete; in checked studies, under half of the missing clones stem from an unresolved V gene, and the remainder is unexplained. Clone size and the V and J calls come from that table; the DNA yielded D and trimming. The sample has about 150,000 clones on record, 92% of them singletons. Approximately 3.5% of the sample is in the top ten clones.

The sequence derives from an adult who received the AZD1222 COVID-19 vaccine. The chain uses TRBV30 and TRBJ2-6; the D call is tentative, TRBD1 or TRBD2, as each matches 5 bases. The material sequenced was peripheral blood, taken 28 days after the second AZD1222 dose. The sequence in DNA is TGTGCCTGGAGCCCGGGGTTTGGGGCCTCACCTACTGGGGCCAACGTCCTGACTTTC. It is translated as CAWSPGFGASPTGANVLTF.